Each of the 7 T cell receptor beta chains below was sequenced from the same sample in a study of T cell repertoires and HLA-DP antigens. These TCRs' antigens remain unknown. Sequenced by immunoSEQ multiplex PCR; TCRdb stores in-frame clones only, minus some. The data hold around 90,000 clones, with 86% observed a single time. The material sequenced was CD4+ T cells from PBMCs. The receptors were sampled from a man in his fifties or sixties in good health and CMV-seronegative.

This sequence joins TRBV25-1 and TRBJ2-7; 7 bases fit TRBD2. This CDR3 is built from 13 residues. The germline gives CDR1 MGHDK, CDR2 SYGVNS. The J segment lost 1 base and the V segment lost 5 bases, leaving 2 bases of the junction unmatched. The CDR3 region has the DNA TGTGCCAGCAGTACACTAGCGTCCTACGAGCAGTACTTC. It yields the protein CASSTLASYEQYF.

This clone was picked up many times. The V gene is TRBV5-1, the J gene TRBJ2-2; TRBD2 might be the D (5 bases). The ends were cut back, 1 base at V and 2 bases at J, with 9 bases in the middle. CDR3 size: 15 residues. Germline loops: CDR1 SGHRS, CDR2 YFSETQ. This CDR3 reads CASSLTGENTGELFF. The CDR3 DNA follows: TGCGCCAGCAGCTTGACCGGGGAAAACACCGGGGAGCTGTTTTTT.

This chain joins TRBV6-5 and TRBJ2-5; TRBD1 might be the D (6 bases). The germline CDR1 and CDR2 sequences are MNHEY and SVGAGI. Trimming took 2 bases from V and 2 from J, leaving 15 bases between them. CDR3 length: 16 residues. DNA of the CDR3: TGTGCCAGCAGTTACGACAGGCCGGTGGGTCAAGAGACCCAGTACTTC. Translated, it gives CASSYDRPVGQETQYF.

The genes are TRBV7-9 and TRBJ2-5, with TRBD2 identical over 8 bases. Trimming cost V 0 bases and J 9 bases; bases outside gene matches: 6. CDR1 and CDR2 from the germline V gene are SEHNR and FQNEAQ (reference sequence). The CDR3 consists of 14 residues. The CDR3 sequence is CASSLASGVWSQYF. Written as DNA, the CDR3 is TGTGCCAGCAGCTTAGCTAGCGGGGTCTGGTCCCAGTACTTC.

V and J are TRBV11-1 and TRBJ2-4, with 9 bases that match TRBD2. This CDR3 comprises 15 residues. The J segment lost 8 bases and the V segment lost 5 bases, leaving 10 bases of the junction unmatched. Germline V gene data show CDR1 as SGHAT and CDR2 as FQDESV (reference sequence). The CDR3 DNA follows: TGTGCCAGCAGCCCAGAGGCGGGGGGGATGGACATTCAGTACTTC. Translation gives CASSPEAGGMDIQYF.

The chain is built from TRBV27 and TRBJ2-1, with a weak D call TRBD2 (7 bases). This CDR3 region has 13 residues. V was pared by 2 bases and J by 8 bases, with 10 bases between. CDR1 is MNHEY, CDR2 SMNVEV, per germline (reference sequence). DNA for the CDR3: TGTGCCAGCAGTTTAAGGGAGGGGGATGAGCAGTTCTTC. This translates into CASSLREGDEQFF.

This chain links TRBV5-1 with TRBJ2-3; TRBD1 might be the D (5 bases). V was cut by 4 bases and J by 7 bases, with 13 bases left in between. CDR3 length: 13 amino acids. CDR1 is SGHRS, CDR2 YFSETQ, per germline. CDR3 amino acids: CASSLGEFNTQYF. CDR3 DNA sequence: TGCGCCAGCAGCCTAGGGGAATTTAATACGCAGTATTTT.